This passage covers 20 T cell receptor beta chains from one sample sequenced in a study of blood T cell repertoires in COVID-19. The table came from immunoSEQ multiplex PCR; TCRdb's copy has only in-frame clones and leaves some out. The data show roughly 250,000 clones, 70% to 80% seen once. The source material was peripheral blood. Source of these receptors: a woman aged 80 or over with acute or convalescent COVID-19.

A single count supports this clone. The chain combines TRBV10-2 with TRBJ1-1; TRBD1 might be the D (6 bases). The germline V gene has CDR1 WSHSY and CDR2 SAAADI. Trimming left V 6 bases short and J 5 bases short, with 19 bases between. This CDR3 region has 15 residues. CDR3 sequence (DNA): TGCGCCAGCAGCATAGGGAGCCCGAGGGGGACTGAAGCTTTCTTT. It translates to CASSIGSPRGTEAFF.

This chain joins TRBV12-1 and TRBJ1-2; TRBD1 is the table's D call and was not checked against the DNA. TRBV12-1 is a documented pseudogene. The CDR3 has 13 amino acids. CDR3 loop: CASSFAQAYGYTF. As DNA, the CDR3 is TGTGCCAGCAGCTTTGCTCAGGCCTATGGCTACACCTTC.

V is TRBV5-4 and J is TRBJ2-2; a weak D match, TRBD2 (7 bases). Between the trimmed V and J ends, which lost 2 bases and 0 bases, there was a span of 14 bases. The CDR3 length is 17 residues. From germline, CDR1 is SGHNT and CDR2 YYREEE (reference sequence). Written as DNA, the CDR3 is TGTGCCAGCAGCTTTGGAGCGGGACAACCGAACACCGGGGAGCTGTTTTTT. Protein: CASSFGAGQPNTGELFF.

This chain joins TRBV7-9 and TRBJ2-5; a weak D match, TRBD1 (7 bases). The V and J ends lost 5 bases and 0 bases respectively, with 13 bases between them. The CDR3 runs to 15 residues. CDR1 is SEHNR and CDR2 is FQNEAQ in the germline V gene (reference sequence). CDR3 loop: CASSRGTDYQETQYF. For the CDR3, the DNA is TGTGCCAGCAGCCGCGGGACAGACTACCAAGAGACCCAGTACTTC. Complete variable domain (other parts from reference TRBV7-9 and TRBJ2-5): DTGVSQNPRHKITKRGQNVTFRCDPISEHNRLYWYRQTLGQGPEFLTYFQNEAQLEKSRLLSDRFSAERPKGSFSTLEIQRTEQGDSAMYLCASSRGTDYQETQYFGPGTRLLVL.

This clone has more than one count but fewer than ten. This chain links TRBV27 with TRBJ1-5, with TRBD1 as a possible D gene (6 bases). Trimming left V 6 bases short and J 1 base short, with 13 bases between. Germline CDR1 is MNHEY and CDR2 is SMNVEV (reference sequence). The CDR3 spans 15 residues. The CDR3 reads CASSPVDRSNQPQHF. The CDR3 nucleotides read TGTGCCAGCAGCCCCGTGGACAGAAGCAATCAGCCCCAGCATTTT.

In this sample, this clone turned up many times. The J gene is TRBJ2-1, the V gene TRBV5-1; 12 bases line up with TRBD2. V lost 0 bases to trimming and J lost 8 bases; unmatched junction nucleotides: 27. Germline V gene sequence: CDR1 SGHRS, CDR2 YFSETQ. The CDR3 is made up of 23 amino acids. The CDR3 coding sequence is TGCGCCAGCAGCTTGGACCCGACAGGGGCCCGAACGAGACTAGCGGGGGCGGTCCATGAGCAGTTCTTC. It specifies CASSLDPTGARTRLAGAVHEQFF.

This clone has a count of ten or more. The chain recombines TRBV19 with TRBJ1-1, with D maybe TRBD1 (6 bases). CDR1 LNHDA and CDR2 SQIVND come from the germline V gene (reference sequence). The CDR3 totals 15 residues. Trimming cost V 3 bases and J 1 base, with 12 bases left between them. The DNA of the CDR3 is TGTGCCAGTAGTATTTCCCCGACAGGGAACACTGAAGCTTTCTTT. It encodes CASSISPTGNTEAFF. The full variable domain, with the rest looked up from reference TRBV19 and TRBJ1-1, is DGGITQSPKYLFRKEGQNVTLSCEQNLNHDAMYWYRQDPGQGLRLIYYSQIVNDFQKGDIAEGYSVSREKKESFPLTVTSAQKNPTAFYLCASSISPTGNTEAFFGQGTRLTVV.

This clone occurred once. The rearrangement uses TRBV19 and TRBJ2-2, with 7 bases aligning to TRBD1. From germline, CDR1 is LNHDA and CDR2 SQIVND (reference sequence). With V trimmed by 3 bases and J by 5 bases, 6 bases remained unmatched. The CDR3 runs 15 residues. The CDR3 DNA sequence: TGTGCCAGTAGTATGTTACAGGGGCGGACCGGGGAGCTGTTTTTT. It encodes CASSMLQGRTGELFF.

The rearrangement joins TRBV6-1 to TRBJ2-1, with 10 bases fitting TRBD2. The CDR3 has 16 residues. Germline CDR1 MNHNS, CDR2 SASEGT. Germline trimming cut 3 bases from V and 7 bases from J; bases unmatched to any gene: 9. CDR3 amino acids: CASSDQEGLAENEQFF. The CDR3 nucleotides are TGTGCCAGCAGTGATCAGGAAGGACTAGCGGAGAATGAGCAGTTCTTC.

The genes are TRBV11-3 and TRBJ2-2; D tentatively fits TRBD1 or TRBD2 (5 bases each). The CDR3 consists of 17 residues. V was cut by 5 bases and J by 7 bases, with 23 bases left in between. Germline V lookup: CDR1 SGHNT, CDR2 YENEEA. CDR3 coding DNA: TGTGCCAGCAGCCTAGGAGGTCAGGGCCTCGTTAGCGGGGAGCTGTTTTTT. As protein: CASSLGGQGLVSGELFF.

V usage is TRBV4-1 and J usage is TRBJ2-3; 13 nucleotides agree with TRBD2. The CDR3 runs to 17 residues. Germline lookup yields CDR1 MGHRA and CDR2 YSYEKL. With 6 bases clipped from V and 1 base from J, the junction kept 7 bases outside the gene matches. In DNA form, the CDR3 reads TGCGCCAGCAGACCCTTAGGACTAGCGGGAGGCACAGATACGCAGTATTTT. As protein: CASRPLGLAGGTDTQYF.

This clone occurred a few times. This chain connects TRBV21-1 to TRBJ1-5; the table gives TRBD1 as D, unverified against the DNA. TRBV21-1 has pseudogene status. The CDR3 loop spans 15 amino acids. The CDR3 DNA follows: TGTGCCAGCAGCATCCCCGACAGTGGCAATCAGCCCCAGCATTTT. This gives the protein CASSIPDSGNQPQHF.

This clone turned up a few times. V gene TRBV18 combines with J gene TRBJ1-5; 7 bases line up with TRBD1. Trimming removed 8 bases from V and 5 bases from J; junction bases left unmatched: 6. The germline V gene has CDR1 KGHSH and CDR2 LQKENI. There are 13 residues in the CDR3. The CDR3 spells CASADRLDQPQHF. The DNA for the CDR3 is TGTGCCAGCGCGGACAGGCTAGATCAGCCCCAGCATTTT.

The chain uses TRBV5-1 and TRBJ2-5; 14 nucleotides line up with TRBD2. The CDR3 covers 16 residues. Trimming removed 4 bases from V and 2 bases from J; junction bases left unmatched: 4. CDR1 is SGHRS, CDR2 YFSETQ, per germline. The DNA for the CDR3 is TGCGCCAGCAGCCTGGGGACTAGCGGGAGACAAGAGACCCAGTACTTC. Its translation is CASSLGTSGRQETQYF.

The chain couples TRBV24-1 to TRBJ1-1; 8 nucleotides align to TRBD1. Germline V gene lookup returns CDR1 KGHDR and CDR2 SFDVKD. This CDR3 contains 15 residues. Germline trimming cut 8 bases from V and 1 base from J; bases unmatched to any gene: 8. CDR3 DNA sequence: TGTGCCACCACGCCCCCGGACAGGGCGAACACTGAAGCTTTCTTT. This sequence encodes CATTPPDRANTEAFF.

V is TRBV7-2 and J is TRBJ2-7, with D possibly TRBD2 on 5 matching bases. Trimming pared 1 base from V and 2 bases from J, leaving 6 bases between. Germline CDR1 and CDR2: SGHTA and FQGNSA. The CDR3 sequence is 13 residues long. CDR3 nucleotide sequence: TGTGCCAGCAGCTTAGAAGCGGCCTACGAGCAGTACTTC. Translated: CASSLEAAYEQYF.

The chain couples TRBV12-3 or TRBV12-4 to TRBJ1-5, with D unresolved. This CDR3 comprises 12 residues. V was pared by 1 base and J by 7 bases, with 5 bases between. The CDR3 loop reads CASSLGLQPQHF. The CDR3 nucleotides read TGTGCCAGCAGTTTAGGACTCCAGCCCCAGCATTTT.

The chain couples TRBV5-4 to TRBJ2-3; 7 bases align to TRBD2. The ends lost 3 bases at V and 1 base at J; junction bases unmatched: 5. The CDR3 spans 15 residues. Germline values: CDR1 SGHNT, CDR2 YYREEE (reference sequence). CDR3 in DNA: TGTGCCAGCAGCTCCCAGGGAGGGGGCACAGATACGCAGTATTTT. It encodes CASSSQGGGTDTQYF.

This clone is a singleton in its sample. The chain joins TRBV6-6 to TRBJ2-5, with a possible D match to TRBD2 (7 bases). V lost 4 bases and J lost 5, with 20 bases in between. This CDR3 contains 16 residues. The germline CDR1 and CDR2 sequences are MNHNY and SVGAGI (reference sequence). The CDR3 loop is CASSLLGGGAGETQYF. The CDR3, as DNA: TGTGCCAGCAGTTTATTAGGAGGGGGGGCAGGTGAGACCCAGTACTTC.

This chain uses TRBV7-8 with TRBJ2-7; 11 bases map to TRBD1. V shed 5 bases, J shed 2 bases, and the junction held 5 bases outside the gene matches. The CDR3 has 15 residues. Germline V gene sequence: CDR1 SGHVS, CDR2 FQNEAQ. In DNA form, the CDR3 reads TGTGCCAGCAGCCTTGGGACAGGGGGGACCTACGAGCAGTACTTC. This codes for CASSLGTGGTYEQYF.